This TCR beta chain was retrieved from a study of CD8 T cells in ankylosing spondylitis. Regarding the study as a whole: In ankylosing spondylitis patients, matched synovial fluid reportedly showed significant enrichment of disease-linked clones. What seemed typical of ankylosing spondylitis blood was a TCR beta motif built from several highly homologous variants.

This clonotype was picked up a small number of times. Its specificity is unknown. TCRdb reanalysed the 5' RACE reads using MiXCR and keeps one entry per CDR3 protein. The sample comprises 350,000 or so distinct CDR3 sequences, about 14% of which are singletons, and roughly 1.1% rests with the top ten. CDR1 is SGHKS and CDR2 is YYEKEE in the germline V gene (reference sequence). V shed 0 bases and J shed 10 bases, with 13 bases lying between them. The CDR3 runs 13 residues. Sequencing used blood, either unsorted or a sorted T cell fraction (not recorded which). The V call is TRBV5-5, the J call TRBJ1-2; D is undetermined. The source of this sequence is a male donor with ankylosing spondylitis or in good health (not recorded which). The CDR3 sequence is CASSLDLYISYTF. The CDR3 nucleotides read TGTGCCAGCAGCTTGGATCTCTATATATCCTACACCTTC.